The sequence of this T cell receptor (beta chain) was determined in a study of blood T cell repertoires in COVID-19. Original handling: Reference gene primer amplification gave estimated nucleated cell counts. Sequencing was performed with immunoSEQ multiplex PCR; in TCRdb, only in-frame clones are kept and a portion is missing. V and J calls plus clone size are reproduced from that table; the DNA served to infer D and trimming. The repertoire holds 450,000 or so clones, with approximately 90% as singletons. This CDR3 has 15 amino acids. Germline CDR1 reads SGHRS; CDR2 reads YFSETQ. V dropped 0 bases and J dropped 4 bases, with 10 bases sitting between them.

The gene calls are TRBV5-1 and TRBJ2-2; D remains ambiguous. The sequenced sample consisted of peripheral blood. The TCR originated in a man aged 18 to 30 with COVID-19, enrolled during active disease. CDR3 residues: CASSLDSPSTGELFF. CDR3 nucleotide sequence: TGCGCCAGCAGCTTGGACAGTCCTTCCACCGGGGAGCTGTTTTTT.